This T cell receptor beta chain was obtained from a study of shared clonotypes between healthy human individuals. Those who donated were healthy HIV-negative adults, with no recent acute infections or vaccinations reported. Here immunoSEQ multiplex PCR was the method, and the copy in TCRdb shows in-frame clones only, minus some. The repertoire consists of 2,500,000 or so clones, with under 95% occurring once and the leading ten covering 0.3% to 0.45%. Whole-study results and caveats: Measured sharing among donors was expected to vary with sequencing depth.

The ends were cut back, 3 bases at V and 4 bases at J, with 6 bases in the middle. CDR1 LNHNV and CDR2 YYDKDF come from the germline V gene (reference sequence). There are 12 residues in the CDR3. Worth noting for this clone: Its antigen is undetermined. The sample contains more than one DNA sequence encoding this CDR3.

Material for sequencing was naive CD4+ T cells from PBMCs. Sample subset: CD45RA+ positively selected. The rearrangement links TRBV15 to TRBJ1-2; no definite D call. This TCR was sampled from a man younger than 30 in good health. Some clones in this sample may be carry-over from other donors' samples. The CDR3 loop reads CATSRDSYGYTF. Here the CDR3 DNA reads TGTGCCACCAGCAGGGATAGCTATGGCTACACCTTC.